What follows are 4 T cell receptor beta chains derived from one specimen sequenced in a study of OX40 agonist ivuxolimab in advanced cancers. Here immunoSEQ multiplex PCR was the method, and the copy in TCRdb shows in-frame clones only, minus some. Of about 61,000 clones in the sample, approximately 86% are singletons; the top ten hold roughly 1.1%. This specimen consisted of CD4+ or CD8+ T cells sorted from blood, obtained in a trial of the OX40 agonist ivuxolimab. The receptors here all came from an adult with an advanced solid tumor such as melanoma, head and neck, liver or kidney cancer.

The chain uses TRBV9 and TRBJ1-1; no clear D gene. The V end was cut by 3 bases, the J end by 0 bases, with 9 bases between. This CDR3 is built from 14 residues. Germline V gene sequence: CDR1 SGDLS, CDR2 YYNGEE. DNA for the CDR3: TGTGCCAGCAGCGCAAGGGAACTGAACACTGAAGCTTTCTTT. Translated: CASSARELNTEAFF.

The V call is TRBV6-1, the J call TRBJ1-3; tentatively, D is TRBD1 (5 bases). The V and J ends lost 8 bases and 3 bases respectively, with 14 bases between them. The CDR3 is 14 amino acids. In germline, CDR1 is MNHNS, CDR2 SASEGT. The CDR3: CASGQGRNGNTIYF. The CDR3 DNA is TGTGCCAGCGGCCAGGGCCGAAATGGAAACACCATATATTTT.

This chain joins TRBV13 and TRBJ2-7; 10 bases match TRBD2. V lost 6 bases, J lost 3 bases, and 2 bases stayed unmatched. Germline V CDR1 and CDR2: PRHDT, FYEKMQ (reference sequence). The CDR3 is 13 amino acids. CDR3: CASRRLAGYEQYF. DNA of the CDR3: TGTGCCAGCAGGCGACTAGCGGGCTACGAGCAGTACTTC.

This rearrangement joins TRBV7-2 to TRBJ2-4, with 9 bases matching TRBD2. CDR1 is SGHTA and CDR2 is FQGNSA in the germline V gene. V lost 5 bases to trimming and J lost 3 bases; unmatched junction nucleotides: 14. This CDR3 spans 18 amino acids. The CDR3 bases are TGTGCCAGCAGCCCAGGCCTTAGCGGGGGTTTAGTCAAAAACATTCAGTACTTC. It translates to CASSPGLSGGLVKNIQYF.